The rows below give T cell receptor beta chains drawn from one sample of a study of blood T cell repertoires in COVID-19. The data were produced by immunoSEQ multiplex PCR, yet TCRdb's version contains in-frame clones alone and is incomplete. The data contain about 48,000 clones, approximately 81% of them seen just once; the ten biggest clones take up approximately 6%. The sequenced sample was peripheral blood. The receptors shown here come from a woman between 55 and 75 years old with acute or convalescent COVID-19. Both conserved end residues are part of each CDR3. Fields, in order: D gene, clone size, V gene, J gene, CDR3 protein, CDR3 DNA. The D gene is left open where the match is weak. Rows give clone size only sometimes, using once, few, many, or a class for an expanded clone.

-	-	TRBV3-1/TRBV3-2	TRBJ2-3	CASSQGRVGLDTQYF	TGTGCCAGCAGCCAAGGTCGGGTAGGTCTAGATACGCAGTATTTT
-	-	TRBV2	TRBJ2-3	CASRELRQYF	TGTGCCAGCAGGGAGTTGAGGCAGTATTTT
TRBD1	-	TRBV7-2	TRBJ1-4	CASSAFRGLAEKLFF	TGTGCCAGCAGCGCTTTCAGGGGGCTGGCAGAAAAACTGTTTTTT
-	-	TRBV2	TRBJ1-1	CASYGVSNTEAFF	TGTGCCAGCTACGGGGTCTCGAACACTGAAGCTTTCTTT
TRBD1	-	TRBV13	TRBJ2-1	CASSFGQGYNEQFF	TGTGCCAGCAGCTTCGGACAGGGATACAATGAGCAGTTCTTC
TRBD2	-	TRBV5-1	TRBJ2-1	CASSLAGGGAIEQFF	TGCGCCAGCAGCTTGGCCGGCGGGGGGGCCATTGAGCAGTTCTTC
-	once	TRBV2	TRBJ1-2	CASKAGGYGYTF	TGTGCCAGCAAGGCGGGCGGCTATGGCTACACCTTC
-	-	TRBV19	TRBJ1-5	CASTSGNQPQHF	TGTGCCAGTACCAGTGGCAATCAGCCCCAGCATTTT
-	-	TRBV19	TRBJ2-1	CASSMVSTSYNEQFF	TGTGCCAGTAGTATGGTGTCAACTTCCTACAATGAGCAGTTCTTC
TRBD1	-	TRBV7-3	TRBJ2-1	CASSAGQGADFEQFF	TGTGCCAGCAGCGCGGGACAGGGGGCCGATTTTGAGCAGTTCTTC
TRBD2	-	TRBV7-6	TRBJ2-1	CASSYETSDNPYNEQFF	TGTGCCAGCAGCTATGAGACTAGCGATAACCCCTACAATGAGCAGTTCTTC
TRBD1	-	TRBV6-5	TRBJ1-2	CASSPSGQGIYGYTF	TGTGCCAGCAGTCCATCCGGACAGGGAATCTATGGCTACACCTTC
TRBD2	-	TRBV4-1	TRBJ2-7	CASSQTLSGRGYEQYF	TGCGCCAGCAGCCAAACCCTAAGCGGGAGAGGCTACGAGCAGTACTTC
TRBD1	few	TRBV5-1	TRBJ1-5	CASSPESDRVGQPQHF	TGCGCCAGCAGCCCAGAATCCGACAGGGTCGGTCAGCCCCAGCATTTT
TRBD1	-	TRBV5-8	TRBJ1-3	CASSPWTGGTGNTIYF	TGTGCCAGCAGCCCTTGGACAGGGGGCACTGGAAACACCATATATTTT
-	-	TRBV14	TRBJ2-1	CASSQYGGSIEQFF	TGTGCCAGCAGCCAGTACGGCGGGTCTATTGAGCAGTTCTTC
-	-	TRBV18	TRBJ1-5	CASSPQEFEQPQHF	TGTGCCAGCTCACCACAAGAGTTTGAGCAGCCCCAGCATTTT
-	-	TRBV4-3	TRBJ2-5	CASSQGGTSQETQYF	TGCGCCAGCAGCCAAGGAGGGACATCTCAAGAGACCCAGTACTTC
TRBD1	-	TRBV12-3/TRBV12-4	TRBJ1-2	CASSWTGGGGYTF	TGTGCCAGCAGTTGGACAGGGGGTGGGGGCTACACCTTC
-	-	TRBV5-1	TRBJ1-4	CASSRDTSNEKLFF	TGCGCCAGCAGCCGGGACACCTCGAATGAAAAACTGTTTTTT
TRBD2	-	TRBV2	TRBJ2-7	CASSRLAQDYEQYF	TGTGCCAGCAGTCGACTAGCACAGGACTACGAGCAGTACTTC
-	once	TRBV11-1	TRBJ1-1	CASSFGGVGGEAFF	TGTGCCAGCAGCTTCGGAGGGGTGGGTGGTGAAGCTTTCTTT
-	-	TRBV13	TRBJ2-6	CASLSGANVLTF	TGTGCCAGCCTCTCTGGGGCCAACGTCCTGACTTTC
TRBD1	-	TRBV4-2	TRBJ1-1	CASSFRLNRGPANTEAFF	TGTGCCAGCAGCTTCAGACTTAACAGGGGCCCCGCGAACACTGAAGCTTTCTTT
-	-	TRBV6-1	TRBJ1-6	CASSEGGSSYNSPLHF	TGTGCCAGCAGTGAAGGGGGCAGCTCCTATAATTCACCCCTCCACTTT
-	-	TRBV29-1	TRBJ1-1	CSVSWRRERTEAFF	TGCAGCGTTTCCTGGCGGAGGGAGAGGACTGAAGCTTTCTTT
-	-	TRBV5-4	TRBJ1-2	CAGRNAGDYGYTF	TGTGCAGGAAGAAACGCGGGAGACTATGGCTACACCTTC
-	-	TRBV6-6	TRBJ1-4	CASSKIQGYLFF	TGTGCCAGCAGTAAGATCCAGGGTTACCTGTTTTTT
-	-	TRBV12-3/TRBV12-4	TRBJ1-2	CASSLAGEGYTF	TGTGCCAGCAGTTTGGCAGGGGAGGGCTACACCTTC
TRBD2	-	TRBV5-5	TRBJ2-7	CASSPRLAGEDEQYF	TGTGCCAGCAGCCCGAGACTAGCGGGAGAAGACGAGCAGTACTTC
-	-	TRBV10-2	TRBJ1-2	CASSESGSDWDGYTF	TGCGCCAGCAGTGAGTCGGGCTCGGACTGGGATGGCTACACCTTC
TRBD1	-	TRBV29-1	TRBJ2-7	CSVRLTGSYEQYF	TGCAGCGTCCGGCTGACAGGGTCCTACGAGCAGTACTTC
-	-	TRBV19	TRBJ2-1	CASSTLDRPSRFF	TGTGCCAGTAGTACCCTCGACAGGCCGTCACGGTTCTTC
TRBD1	-	TRBV5-4	TRBJ2-7	CASSLAGQGGTGGQYF	TGTGCCAGCAGCTTGGCCGGCCAGGGAGGGACAGGGGGGCAGTACTTC
-	few	TRBV12-3/TRBV12-4	TRBJ1-1	CASSGGGTEAFF	TGTGCCAGCAGTGGGGGGGGCACTGAAGCTTTCTTT
-	-	TRBV24-1	TRBJ2-5	CATSDPTDFQETQYF	TGTGCCACCAGTGACCCCACGGACTTCCAAGAGACCCAGTACTTC
TRBD1	-	TRBV10-3	TRBJ2-3	CATNRQGGTTDTQYF	TGTGCCACCAACCGACAGGGGGGTACCACAGATACGCAGTATTTT